The sequence of this T cell receptor (beta chain) was determined in a study of response to subunit inactivated influenza vaccine. Each CDR3 protein gets one entry after TCRdb re-called the RT-PCR reads with MiXCR. The table lists around 580,000 distinct CDR3 sequences, approximately 15% of them singletons. The V segment lost 3 bases and the J segment 7 bases; nucleotides outside the gene matches: 10. Germline V lookup: CDR1 SGHDT, CDR2 YYEEEE. CDR3 length: 15 amino acids. This clonotype was counted a few times. The specimen was PBMCs from blood, collected approximately 12 days after vaccination. The chain combines TRBV5-6 with TRBJ2-7, with 10 bases fitting TRBD1. The origin of this receptor is a man aged 50-59 years who received an inactivated influenza vaccine. CDR3 sequence reads: CASSWGQGLWGEQYF. The CDR3 coding sequence is TGTGCCAGCAGCTGGGGACAGGGGCTCTGGGGGGAGCAGTACTTC.